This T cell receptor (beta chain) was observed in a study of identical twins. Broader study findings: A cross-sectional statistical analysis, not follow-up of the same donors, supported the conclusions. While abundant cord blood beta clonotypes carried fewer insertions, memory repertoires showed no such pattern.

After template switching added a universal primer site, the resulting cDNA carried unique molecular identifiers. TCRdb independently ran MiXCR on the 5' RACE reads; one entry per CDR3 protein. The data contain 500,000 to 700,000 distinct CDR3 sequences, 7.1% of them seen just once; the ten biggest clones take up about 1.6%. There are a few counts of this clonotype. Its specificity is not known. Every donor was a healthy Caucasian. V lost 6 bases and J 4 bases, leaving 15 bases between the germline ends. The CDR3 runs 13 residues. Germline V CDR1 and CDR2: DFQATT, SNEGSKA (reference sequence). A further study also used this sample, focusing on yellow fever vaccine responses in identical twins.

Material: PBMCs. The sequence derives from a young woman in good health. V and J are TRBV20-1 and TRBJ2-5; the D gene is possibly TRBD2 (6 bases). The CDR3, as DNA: TGCAGTGCCACGAGCGAAGCGGGAGAGACCCAGTACTTC. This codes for CSATSEAGETQYF.